Listed below are T cell receptor beta chains from one sample, sequenced in a study of shared clonotypes between healthy human individuals. The assay was immunoSEQ multiplex PCR, and TCRdb's table has in-frame clones only and misses some. The sample consists of 1.5 million to 2.5 million clones, approximately 94% of them appearing once. The sample was naive CD8+ T cells sorted from blood. The origin of the receptors is a young man in good health. Both conserved end residues are part of each CDR3. A D gene is named only where the DNA matches it firmly. Size values are once, few and many counts, or a class for expanded clones, and some rows have none.

D gene	J gene	CDR3 length	V gene	clone size	CDR3 DNA	CDR3 protein
NA	TRBJ2-7	15	TRBV5-1	NA	TGCGCCAGCAGCTTGGTGGGGGGGCGCACGGACGAGCAGTACTTC	CASSLVGGRTDEQYF
NA	TRBJ2-5	15	TRBV5-1	once	TGCGCCAGCAGCTTGGCCACAGGGTTGGGAGAGACCCAGTACTTC	CASSLATGLGETQYF
NA	TRBJ2-7	14	TRBV11-2	NA	TGTGCCAGCAGCTTCGGCGGAATTAAGTACGAGCAGTACTTC	CASSFGGIKYEQYF
TRBD1	TRBJ1-2	14	TRBV28	NA	TGTGCCACGCGGACAGGGGGCGAGGGCTATGGCTACACCTTC	CATRTGGEGYGYTF
NA	TRBJ1-6	13	TRBV13	NA	TGTGCCAGCAGCTTGGGGGGCCAATCACCCCTCCACTTT	CASSLGGQSPLHF
TRBD2	TRBJ2-2	17	TRBV28	NA	TGTGCCAGCAGTTTATCTCTAGCGGGGGATAAGAACGGGGAGCTGTTTTTT	CASSLSLAGDKNGELFF
NA	TRBJ2-3	12	TRBV30	NA	TGTGCCTGGAGCATACTCGCAGATACGCAGTATTTT	CAWSILADTQYF
TRBD1	TRBJ2-1	13	TRBV27	NA	TGTGCCAGCAGACCACGGACAGGGAATGAGCAGTTCTTC	CASRPRTGNEQFF
NA	TRBJ1-2	9	TRBV29-1	NA	TGCAGCGTTGATGGCGGCTACACCTTC	CSVDGGYTF
NA	TRBJ2-7	15	TRBV4-1	NA	TGCGCCAGCAGCCACAGACGGTCTGCTTTAGGCGAGCAGTACTTC	CASSHRRSALGEQYF
TRBD2	TRBJ2-1	16	TRBV4-3	NA	TGCGCCAGCAGCCAAGATACGGCGGGAGGCTACAATGAGCAGTTCTTC	CASSQDTAGGYNEQFF